This is a list of T cell receptor beta chains from one sample in a study of immune cell composition in non-small cell lung cancer. The method was immunoSEQ multiplex PCR; TCRdb's version includes in-frame clones alone and lacks a portion of them. The sample lists about 4,800 clones, roughly 84% occurring once. The specimen was lung tumor tissue. The source of these receptors is a human donor with non-small cell lung cancer. CDR3s leave out the opening cysteine and the closing phenylalanine or tryptophan. The order of the fields is V gene, D gene, J gene, CDR3 protein. A D gene is named only where the DNA matches it firmly.

v_call: TRBV9
d_call: -
j_call: TRBJ2-5
cdr3_aa: ASSHGAGQRTQTQY

v_call: TRBV19
d_call: TRBD1
j_call: TRBJ1-2
cdr3_aa: ASSKPGQGSGGYGYT

v_call: TRBV28
d_call: TRBD1
j_call: TRBJ1-3
cdr3_aa: ASRIGGTAGNTIY

v_call: TRBV6-5
d_call: -
j_call: TRBJ1-1
cdr3_aa: ASTVLGATEAF

v_call: TRBV27
d_call: -
j_call: TRBJ1-6
cdr3_aa: ASSLGGGTPNSPLH

v_call: TRBV5-1
d_call: TRBD1
j_call: TRBJ2-2
cdr3_aa: ASKDRDPTGELF

v_call: TRBV29-1
d_call: -
j_call: TRBJ1-2
cdr3_aa: SAGPGDNYGYT

v_call: TRBV6-1
d_call: -
j_call: TRBJ1-5
cdr3_aa: ASSAPNQPQH

v_call: TRBV5-6
d_call: -
j_call: TRBJ1-4
cdr3_aa: ASSSRTARGKLF

v_call: TRBV4-2
d_call: TRBD1
j_call: TRBJ1-2
cdr3_aa: ASSVLQGAYGYT

v_call: TRBV6-1
d_call: -
j_call: TRBJ1-1
cdr3_aa: ASSRAGTTEAF

v_call: TRBV10-3
d_call: TRBD1
j_call: TRBJ1-5
cdr3_aa: AISEGTGGNQPQH

v_call: TRBV10-3
d_call: -
j_call: TRBJ1-4
cdr3_aa: AIGEFNEKLF

v_call: TRBV4-1
d_call: -
j_call: TRBJ2-7
cdr3_aa: ASSVQGSGDFYEQY

v_call: TRBV6-6
d_call: -
j_call: TRBJ1-4
cdr3_aa: ASRHRADEKLF

v_call: TRBV6-1
d_call: -
j_call: TRBJ2-7
cdr3_aa: ASRGARTVGEQY

v_call: TRBV6-1
d_call: TRBD1
j_call: TRBJ1-1
cdr3_aa: ASSNCQGGGTEAF

v_call: TRBV10-3
d_call: -
j_call: TRBJ2-3
cdr3_aa: AIRYGTSTDTQY

v_call: TRBV6-1
d_call: -
j_call: TRBJ1-1
cdr3_aa: ASRPGGNTEAF

v_call: TRBV18
d_call: -
j_call: TRBJ1-5
cdr3_aa: ASSLIIAEPQH

v_call: TRBV9
d_call: TRBD2
j_call: TRBJ2-5
cdr3_aa: ASSVGGGGAPETQY

v_call: TRBV7-3
d_call: TRBD2
j_call: TRBJ2-2
cdr3_aa: ASSSRERGAGTGELF

v_call: TRBV5-1
d_call: TRBD2
j_call: TRBJ2-1
cdr3_aa: ASSLELAGGSEQF

v_call: TRBV6-6
d_call: -
j_call: TRBJ1-5
cdr3_aa: ASSLGRGGGQPQH

v_call: TRBV18
d_call: -
j_call: TRBJ2-1
cdr3_aa: ASSPWPTGNEQF

v_call: TRBV7-9
d_call: TRBD1
j_call: TRBJ2-2
cdr3_aa: ASSSFGTENTGELF

v_call: TRBV5-5
d_call: -
j_call: TRBJ1-1
cdr3_aa: ASSLVPGAKNTEAF

v_call: TRBV4-1
d_call: TRBD1
j_call: TRBJ2-7
cdr3_aa: ASSLGQGYEQY

v_call: TRBV19
d_call: TRBD1
j_call: TRBJ1-1
cdr3_aa: ASRTGGRTEAF

v_call: TRBV19
d_call: -
j_call: TRBJ2-1
cdr3_aa: ASRMISGAGAAYNEQF

v_call: TRBV2
d_call: -
j_call: TRBJ1-4
cdr3_aa: ASSDHRASEKLF

v_call: TRBV9
d_call: TRBD1
j_call: TRBJ1-5
cdr3_aa: ASSATGDSNQPQH

v_call: TRBV27
d_call: TRBD2
j_call: TRBJ2-5
cdr3_aa: AAGGAETQY

v_call: TRBV4-3
d_call: TRBD1
j_call: TRBJ1-2
cdr3_aa: ASSQVGTGGRNYGYT

v_call: TRBV6-1
d_call: -
j_call: TRBJ2-3
cdr3_aa: ASSETSWVTDTQY

v_call: TRBV29-1
d_call: -
j_call: TRBJ2-5
cdr3_aa: SVGSGGPETQY

v_call: TRBV6-5
d_call: -
j_call: TRBJ1-2
cdr3_aa: ASTKGWANYGYT

v_call: TRBV5-1
d_call: TRBD1
j_call: TRBJ1-1
cdr3_aa: ASSLSPGQGVTEAF

v_call: TRBV7-4
d_call: TRBD2
j_call: TRBJ2-2
cdr3_aa: ASSLGGANTGELF

v_call: TRBV29-1
d_call: TRBD2
j_call: TRBJ2-1
cdr3_aa: SVEGSSGVYNEQF

v_call: TRBV6-1
d_call: -
j_call: TRBJ1-1
cdr3_aa: ASSGDPEAF

v_call: TRBV5-6
d_call: -
j_call: TRBJ1-1
cdr3_aa: ASSLLSRGKAF

v_call: TRBV28
d_call: -
j_call: TRBJ1-6
cdr3_aa: ATQNYNSPLH

v_call: TRBV6-5
d_call: -
j_call: TRBJ1-5
cdr3_aa: ASSFRRGDQPQH

v_call: TRBV7-2
d_call: -
j_call: TRBJ2-7
cdr3_aa: ASSLRPSSYEQY

v_call: TRBV5-1
d_call: TRBD2
j_call: TRBJ2-3
cdr3_aa: ASERGLAESTDTQY

v_call: TRBV7-6
d_call: -
j_call: TRBJ1-1
cdr3_aa: ASSFSEVANTEAF

v_call: TRBV13
d_call: -
j_call: TRBJ1-2
cdr3_aa: ASSPRGAVRYGYT

v_call: TRBV5-6
d_call: -
j_call: TRBJ1-2
cdr3_aa: ASSLKMTGYT

v_call: TRBV6-5
d_call: TRBD1
j_call: TRBJ1-2
cdr3_aa: ASSFTGAHYGYT

v_call: TRBV7-9
d_call: TRBD2
j_call: TRBJ2-3
cdr3_aa: ASSLSGLAGGRDTQY

v_call: TRBV5-4
d_call: TRBD2
j_call: TRBJ2-7
cdr3_aa: ASSLLLAGSYEQY

v_call: TRBV9
d_call: TRBD2
j_call: TRBJ2-3
cdr3_aa: ASSYTSGGNTDTQY